A selection of T cell receptor beta chains follows, all from one sample in a study of blood T cell repertoires in COVID-19. The assay was immunoSEQ multiplex PCR, and TCRdb's table has in-frame clones only and misses some. The sample consists of 250,000 or so clones, more than 80% of them appearing once. Sequencing used PBMCs or T cells enriched from blood (not recorded which). These receptors were obtained from a woman aged 30 to 39 with acute COVID-19. Both conserved end residues are part of each CDR3. D genes are given only for firm matches. Only part of the rows carry a size: once, few, many, or a class if the clone is expanded.

D gene: .
clone size: .
V gene: TRBV18
J gene: TRBJ2-7
CDR3 protein: CASSNALLGRTGEQYF
CDR3 DNA: TGTGCCAGCTCAAACGCCCTACTAGGTCGGACTGGGGAGCAGTACTTC

D gene: TRBD2
clone size: .
V gene: TRBV6-1
J gene: TRBJ2-7
CDR3 protein: CASSEATASGYSYEQYF
CDR3 DNA: TGTGCCAGCAGTGAAGCGACGGCTAGCGGTTACTCCTACGAGCAGTACTTC

D gene: TRBD2
clone size: once
V gene: TRBV24-1
J gene: TRBJ2-1
CDR3 protein: CATQPRGGLENWNEQFF
CDR3 DNA: TGTGCCACGCAGCCCCGGGGGGGTCTCGAAAATTGGAATGAGCAGTTCTTC

D gene: .
clone size: .
V gene: TRBV27
J gene: TRBJ2-3
CDR3 protein: CASSYGDSAQYF
CDR3 DNA: TGTGCCAGCAGTTACGGGGATTCAGCGCAGTATTTT

D gene: TRBD2
clone size: .
V gene: TRBV27
J gene: TRBJ2-4
CDR3 protein: CASQRSSGRPTPGNIQYF
CDR3 DNA: TGTGCCAGCCAGAGGTCGAGCGGGAGGCCCACTCCGGGAAACATTCAGTACTTC

D gene: .
clone size: .
V gene: TRBV27
J gene: TRBJ1-5
CDR3 protein: CASSYSWDIDQPQHF
CDR3 DNA: TGTGCCAGCAGTTATTCTTGGGACATCGATCAGCCCCAGCATTTT

D gene: .
clone size: .
V gene: TRBV6-7
J gene: TRBJ2-3
CDR3 protein: CASSYSKAGADTQYF
CDR3 DNA: TGTGCCAGCAGTTACTCAAAAGCAGGGGCAGATACGCAGTATTTT

D gene: .
clone size: .
V gene: TRBV2
J gene: TRBJ1-2
CDR3 protein: CASTHGYGYTF
CDR3 DNA: TGTGCCAGCACCCACGGCTATGGCTACACCTTC

D gene: .
clone size: once
V gene: TRBV11-2
J gene: TRBJ1-6
CDR3 protein: CASSPSQVSNSPLHF
CDR3 DNA: TGTGCCAGCAGTCCCTCCCAGGTTTCGAATTCACCCCTCCACTTT

D gene: TRBD1
clone size: once
V gene: TRBV7-8
J gene: TRBJ1-1
CDR3 protein: CASSLARDSRNTEAFF
CDR3 DNA: TGTGCCAGCAGCTTAGCCCGGGACAGTCGGAACACTGAAGCTTTCTTT

D gene: TRBD2
clone size: .
V gene: TRBV11-2
J gene: TRBJ2-7
CDR3 protein: CASSPTSGSSYEQYF
CDR3 DNA: TGTGCCAGCAGCCCGACTAGCGGGTCCTCCTACGAGCAGTACTTC

D gene: .
clone size: .
V gene: TRBV3-1/TRBV3-2
J gene: TRBJ1-1
CDR3 protein: CASSQVADEAFF
CDR3 DNA: TGTGCCAGCAGCCAAGTGGCAGATGAAGCTTTCTTT

D gene: .
clone size: few
V gene: TRBV6-5
J gene: TRBJ1-4
CDR3 protein: CASSREGNEKLFF
CDR3 DNA: TGTGCCAGCAGTCGGGAGGGCAATGAAAAACTGTTTTTT

D gene: .
clone size: .
V gene: TRBV6-5
J gene: TRBJ2-2
CDR3 protein: CASSTDRAGTGELFF
CDR3 DNA: TGTGCCAGCTCAACCGACAGGGCGGGGACCGGGGAGCTGTTTTTT

D gene: TRBD2
clone size: once
V gene: TRBV12-5
J gene: TRBJ2-1
CDR3 protein: CASGLLAGGPNEQFF
CDR3 DNA: TGTGCTAGTGGTTTGTTAGCGGGAGGGCCGAATGAGCAGTTCTTC

D gene: .
clone size: .
V gene: TRBV6-2/TRBV6-3
J gene: TRBJ2-7
CDR3 protein: CASSPPSGYEQYF
CDR3 DNA: TGTGCCAGCAGCCCCCCGAGCGGCTACGAGCAGTACTTC

D gene: .
clone size: .
V gene: TRBV28
J gene: TRBJ2-7
CDR3 protein: CASSFRVSPYEQYF
CDR3 DNA: TGTGCCAGCAGTTTCAGGGTCAGTCCCTACGAGCAGTACTTC

D gene: .
clone size: .
V gene: TRBV7-2
J gene: TRBJ2-3
CDR3 protein: CASSLGQIYTDTQYF
CDR3 DNA: TGTGCCAGCAGCCTAGGACAGATATACACAGATACGCAGTATTTT